One sample yielded the 20 T cell receptor beta chains listed below, sequenced in a study of T cell changes during pregnancy in multiple sclerosis. Data came from immunoSEQ multiplex PCR; TCRdb stores just in-frame clones and leaves some out. The data show some 59,000 clones, less than 95% seen once. The material sequenced was peripheral blood, taken in the third trimester of pregnancy. The receptors were sampled from a female donor in good health, enrolled as a control in a pregnancy study.

J is TRBJ1-1 and V is TRBV5-1; TRBD1 is a possible D gene (5 bases). The CDR3 sequence is 14 residues long. V lost 0 bases and J 3 bases, leaving 9 bases between the germline ends. Germline assignment: CDR1 SGHRS and CDR2 YFSETQ. In DNA, the CDR3 is TGCGCCAGCAGCTTGGCTGGGGCCTACACTGAAGCTTTCTTT. As protein: CASSLAGAYTEAFF.

The chain carries TRBV5-6 and TRBJ2-2, with 9 bases that match TRBD1. There are 17 residues in the CDR3. Germline-derived CDR1 and CDR2 are SGHDT and YYEEEE. V shed 3 bases, J shed 6 bases, and the junction held 12 bases outside the gene matches. This CDR3 is CASSWYRDRASAGELFF. The CDR3, as DNA: TGTGCCAGCAGCTGGTACCGGGACAGGGCGTCCGCCGGGGAGCTGTTTTTT.

This chain links TRBV27 with TRBJ1-2; 10 bases align to TRBD1. Per germline, CDR1 MNHEY and CDR2 SMNVEV (reference sequence). V shed 4 bases, J shed 5 bases, and the junction held 7 bases outside the gene matches. The CDR3 is 15 amino acids. The CDR3 loop is CASSSPGQGLYGYTF. The CDR3 DNA reads TGTGCCAGCAGTTCACCGGGACAGGGGTTATATGGCTACACCTTC.

V usage is TRBV30 and J usage is TRBJ2-5, with 8 positions matching TRBD1. Germline V lookup: CDR1 GTSNPN, CDR2 SVGIG (reference sequence). This CDR3 has 15 amino acids. V shed 0 bases, J shed 3 bases, and the junction held 6 bases outside the gene matches. This CDR3 is CAWSVGPGGKETQYF. The DNA for the CDR3 is TGTGCCTGGAGTGTAGGGCCAGGGGGCAAAGAGACCCAGTACTTC.

The V call is TRBV6-6, the J call TRBJ1-6, with D perhaps TRBD1 (6 bases). The ends were cut back, 0 bases at V and 7 bases at J, with 10 bases in the middle. CDR1 is MNHNY and CDR2 is SVGAGI in the germline V gene (reference sequence). This CDR3 contains 15 residues. The CDR3 DNA follows: TGTGCCAGCAGTTACTCGGCAGGGACAAATTCACCCCTCCACTTT. This translates into CASSYSAGTNSPLHF.

V gene TRBV5-6 combines with J gene TRBJ1-2; D possibly corresponds to TRBD1 (6 bases). V lost 3 bases, J lost 3 bases, and 21 bases lay in between. Germline V gene sequence: CDR1 SGHDT, CDR2 YYEEEE. The length of the CDR3 is 17 residues. CDR3 sequence reads: CASSWGGVYRADYGYTF. For the CDR3, the DNA is TGTGCCAGCAGCTGGGGGGGAGTGTACAGGGCTGACTATGGCTACACCTTC.

This clone appeared a single time. V gene TRBV6-1 combines with J gene TRBJ2-7; 9 bases are shared with TRBD1. V lost 8 bases, J lost 3 bases, and 5 bases stayed unmatched. Germline lookup yields CDR1 MNHNS and CDR2 SASEGT. The CDR3 has 13 amino acids. CDR3 sequence: CASLEDRGYEQYF. The CDR3 DNA reads as TGTGCCAGCTTAGAGGACAGGGGCTACGAGCAGTACTTC.

The V call is TRBV30, the J call TRBJ2-7, with D possibly TRBD1 on 5 matching bases. Trimming took 4 bases from V and 4 from J, leaving 32 bases between them. In germline, CDR1 is GTSNPN, CDR2 SVGIG (reference sequence). There are 19 residues in the CDR3. CDR3 region: CAWTHPIGRGASGSYEQYF. The CDR3 DNA is TGTGCCTGGACCCATCCTATAGGAAGGGGCGCGTCCGGATCTTACGAGCAGTACTTC.

The gene calls are TRBV10-2 and TRBJ1-5; the D is unclear. The CDR3 spans 16 residues. Trimming stripped 4 bases from V and 1 base from J, with 14 bases between. The germline CDR1 and CDR2 sequences are WSHSY and SAAADI. This CDR3 reads CASSGMKGGSNQPQHF. CDR3 nucleotides: TGCGCCAGCAGTGGAATGAAGGGAGGGAGCAATCAGCCCCAGCATTTT.

The V gene is TRBV7-2, the J gene TRBJ1-2; 9 bases are shared with TRBD1. The V segment lost 5 bases and the J segment 8 bases; nucleotides outside the gene matches: 15. The CDR3 length is 16 residues. The germline CDR1 and CDR2 sequences are SGHTA and FQGNSA. The CDR3 region has the DNA TGTGCCAGCAGCATTGACAGGGGGTCCCAATTCGGGGGCTACACCTTC. Its protein product is CASSIDRGSQFGGYTF. The entire variable domain, with the rest obtained from reference TRBV7-2 and TRBJ1-2, is as follows: GAGVSQSPSNKVTEKGKDVELRCDPISGHTALYWYRQSLGQGLEFLIYFQGNSAPDKSGLPSDRFSAERTGGSVSTLTIQRTQQEDSAVYLCASSIDRGSQFGGYTFGSGTRLTVV.

The J gene is TRBJ2-7, the V gene TRBV27; the D gene is possibly TRBD1 (5 bases). The ends were cut back, 5 bases at V and 7 bases at J, with 15 bases in the middle. The germline V gene encodes CDR1 MNHEY and CDR2 SMNVEV (reference sequence). This CDR3 contains 13 residues. CDR3 nucleotides: TGTGCCAGCAGTGAGTCAGGGCTGGGTGAGCAGTACTTC. Protein product: CASSESGLGEQYF.

This clone was found a few times. The chain links TRBV6-5 to TRBJ1-6; 7 positions agree with TRBD1. Germline V gives CDR1 MNHEY, CDR2 SVGAGI. The CDR3 is 15 residues long. Trimming at V came to 6 bases and at J to 7 bases, leaving 9 bases not matched to a gene. CDR3 region: CASRSQTGTNSPLHF. The CDR3 nucleotides are TGTGCCAGCAGGAGCCAGACAGGGACGAATTCACCCCTCCACTTT.

Judged by abundance, this clone is medium-sized. V gene TRBV7-9 combines with J gene TRBJ1-1; 7 nucleotides align to TRBD1. CDR1 and CDR2 from the germline V gene are SEHNR and FQNEAQ (reference sequence). The CDR3 is 14 residues long. The ends lost 3 bases at V and 0 bases at J; junction bases unmatched: 1. The CDR3 DNA follows: TGTGCCAGCAGCTTGACAGGGATGAACACTGAAGCTTTCTTT. Amino acids: CASSLTGMNTEAFF.

J is TRBJ1-2 and V is TRBV11-3, with unresolved D. Germline V gene sequence: CDR1 SGHNT, CDR2 YENEEA. Trimming took off 1 base at V and 2 bases at J, with 14 bases between the two ends. There are 16 residues in the CDR3. This chain's CDR3 is CASSLGRTRSNYGYTF. The CDR3 DNA sequence: TGTGCCAGCAGCTTAGGGCGGACTAGGTCCAACTATGGCTACACCTTC.

The chain carries TRBV6-5 and TRBJ2-5; 9 bases are a match to TRBD2. Germline assignment: CDR1 MNHEY and CDR2 SVGAGI. Trimming removed 7 bases from V and 4 bases from J; junction bases left unmatched: 7. CDR3 length equals 14 residues. The CDR3, as DNA: TGTGCCAGCAAGAGGCGGGAGGGCCCAGAGACCCAGTACTTC. It specifies CASKRREGPETQYF.

The chain recombines TRBV4-3 with TRBJ2-1; 7 nucleotides line up with TRBD1. Germline V lookup: CDR1 LGHNA, CDR2 YSLEER. The J segment lost 8 bases and the V segment lost 3 bases, leaving 7 bases of the junction unmatched. This CDR3 has 14 amino acids. The CDR3: CASSQWTGHDEQFF. CDR3 DNA sequence: TGCGCCAGCAGCCAGTGGACAGGTCACGATGAGCAGTTCTTC.

V is TRBV29-1 and J is TRBJ1-1; 7 bases match TRBD1. Losses at the gene ends were 7 bases for V and 5 bases for J; bases not matched to a gene: 10. This CDR3 region has 13 residues. CDR1 SQVTM and CDR2 ANQGSEA come from the germline V gene. CDR3 region: CSGSPGQRTEAFF. The CDR3 DNA is TGCAGCGGTTCTCCGGGACAGAGGACTGAAGCTTTCTTT.

This sequence joins TRBV7-6 and TRBJ2-7, with D uncertain. The V gene lost 6 bases and the J gene lost 7 bases, with 13 bases spanning the gap. Per germline, CDR1 SGHVS and CDR2 FNYEAQ. The CDR3 totals 12 residues. CDR3 protein: CASSRNNQEQYF. CDR3 nucleotides: TGTGCCAGCAGTCGTAATAACCAGGAGCAGTACTTC.

The V call is TRBV7-2, the J call TRBJ2-1, with 7 bases that match TRBD2. The ends lost 2 bases at V and 4 bases at J; junction bases unmatched: 2. The CDR3 loop spans 14 amino acids. In germline, CDR1 is SGHTA, CDR2 FQGNSA. The CDR3 region has the DNA TGTGCCAGCAGCTTAACGGGGGGTTACAATGAGCAGTTCTTC. Residues: CASSLTGGYNEQFF.

The genes are TRBV7-8 and TRBJ2-2, with 10 positions matching TRBD2. V lost 5 bases, J lost 8 bases, and 11 bases stayed unmatched. The germline V gene encodes CDR1 SGHVS and CDR2 FQNEAQ. The CDR3 totals 16 residues. The DNA for the CDR3 is TGTGCCAGCAGCCCCCTAGCGGGAGTCTGGGCGGGGGAGCTGTTTTTT. Its translation: CASSPLAGVWAGELFF.